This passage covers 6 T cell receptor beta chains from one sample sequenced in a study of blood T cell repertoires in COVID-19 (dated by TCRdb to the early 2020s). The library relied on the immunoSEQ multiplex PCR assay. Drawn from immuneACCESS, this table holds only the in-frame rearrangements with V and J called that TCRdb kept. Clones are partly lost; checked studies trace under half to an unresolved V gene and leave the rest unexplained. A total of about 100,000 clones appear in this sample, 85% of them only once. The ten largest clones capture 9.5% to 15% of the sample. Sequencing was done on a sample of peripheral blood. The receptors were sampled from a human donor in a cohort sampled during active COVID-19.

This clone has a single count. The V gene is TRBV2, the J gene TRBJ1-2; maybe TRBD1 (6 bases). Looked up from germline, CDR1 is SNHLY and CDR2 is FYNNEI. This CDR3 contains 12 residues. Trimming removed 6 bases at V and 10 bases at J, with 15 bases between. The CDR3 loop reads CASSEDSPVYTF. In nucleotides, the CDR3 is TGTGCCAGCAGCGAGGACAGTCCTGTCTACACCTTC.

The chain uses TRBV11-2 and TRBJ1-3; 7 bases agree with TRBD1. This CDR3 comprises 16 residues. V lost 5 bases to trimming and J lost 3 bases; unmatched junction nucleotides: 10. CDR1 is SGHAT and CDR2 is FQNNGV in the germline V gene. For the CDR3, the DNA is TGTGCCAGCAGCCCCCGGCAGGGGGTAGTTGGAAACACCATATATTTT. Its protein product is CASSPRQGVVGNTIYF.

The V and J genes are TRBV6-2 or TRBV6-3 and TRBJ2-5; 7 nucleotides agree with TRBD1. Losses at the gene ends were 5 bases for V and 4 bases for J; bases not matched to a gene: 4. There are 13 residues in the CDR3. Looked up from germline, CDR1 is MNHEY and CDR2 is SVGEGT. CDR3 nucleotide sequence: TGTGCCAGCAGTCCAGGGGGTAGAGAGACCCAGTACTTC. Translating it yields CASSPGGRETQYF.

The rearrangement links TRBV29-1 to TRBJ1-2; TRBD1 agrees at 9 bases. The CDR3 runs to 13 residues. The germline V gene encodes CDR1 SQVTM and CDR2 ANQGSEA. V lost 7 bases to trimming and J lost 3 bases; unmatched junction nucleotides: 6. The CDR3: CSGRDRADYGYTF. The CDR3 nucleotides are TGCAGCGGACGGGACAGGGCGGACTATGGCTACACCTTC.

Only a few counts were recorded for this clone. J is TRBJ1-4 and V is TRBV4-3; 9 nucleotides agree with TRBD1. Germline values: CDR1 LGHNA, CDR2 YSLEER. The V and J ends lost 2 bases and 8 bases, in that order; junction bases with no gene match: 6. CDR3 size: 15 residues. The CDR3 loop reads CASSQTGGVWEKLFF. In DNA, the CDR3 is TGCGCCAGCAGCCAAACAGGGGGCGTCTGGGAAAAACTGTTTTTT.

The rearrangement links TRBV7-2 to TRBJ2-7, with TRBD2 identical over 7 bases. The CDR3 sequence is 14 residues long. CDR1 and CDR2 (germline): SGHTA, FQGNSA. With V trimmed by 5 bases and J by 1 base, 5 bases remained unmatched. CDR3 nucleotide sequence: TGTGCCAGCAGCCCCTGGGGGGGGTCCTACGAGCAGTACTTC. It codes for CASSPWGGSYEQYF.